The 32 T cell receptor beta chains given below trace back to one sample, sequenced in a study of CD8 T cells in Susac syndrome. Reverse transcription used about 0.5 to 1 ug RNA and random hexamers. From the immunoSEQ multiplex PCR reads, TCRdb called clonotypes with MiXCR, one entry per CDR3 protein. This sample yields fewer than 350,000 distinct CDR3 sequences, of which around 92% are seen a single time; over 0.05% belongs to the top ten. The sequencing sample was made of CD4+ T cells from PBMCs. These receptors came from a human donor with multiple sclerosis.

The genes are TRBV5-4 and TRBJ2-5; 13 bases fit TRBD2. The germline V gene encodes CDR1 SGHNT and CDR2 YYREEE (reference sequence). The CDR3 is made up of 15 amino acids. V lost 4 bases, J lost 4 bases, and 4 bases stayed unmatched. The CDR3 DNA sequence: TGTGCCAGCAGCGAAAGACTAGCGGGAGGAGAGACCCAGTACTTC. It is translated as CASSERLAGGETQYF.

The genes are TRBV29-1 and TRBJ1-2; maybe TRBD1 (6 bases). Germline V gene data show CDR1 as SQVTM and CDR2 as ANQGSEA. The CDR3 loop spans 13 amino acids. Between the trimmed V and J ends, which lost 4 bases and 7 bases, there was a span of 16 bases. CDR3: CSVGDRHGSGYTF. The CDR3 region has the DNA TGCAGCGTTGGAGACAGGCATGGAAGTGGCTACACCTTC.

V and J are TRBV9 and TRBJ2-1, with 8 nucleotides matching TRBD2. CDR1 is SGDLS and CDR2 is YYNGEE in the germline V gene. The CDR3 consists of 15 residues. Trimming removed 2 bases from V and 9 bases from J; junction bases left unmatched: 10. CDR3 protein: CASSVLGREGVEQFF. The CDR3 DNA reads as TGTGCCAGCAGCGTTCTCGGGAGGGAAGGGGTTGAGCAGTTCTTC.

The rearrangement uses TRBV3-1 and TRBJ2-2; D ambiguous. Trimming left V 0 bases short and J 3 bases short, with 8 bases between. Germline V CDR1 and CDR2: LGHDT, YNNKEL (reference sequence). The CDR3 length is 15 residues. CDR3 DNA sequence: TGTGCCAGCAGCCAAGATGCCCGATACACCGGGGAGCTGTTTTTT. Encoded protein: CASSQDARYTGELFF.

This sequence joins TRBV11-2 and TRBJ2-1, with 7 bases fitting TRBD2. The V gene's germline CDR1 is SGHAT and CDR2 FQNNGV. The CDR3 contains 15 residues. Trimming removed 0 bases from V and 10 bases from J; junction bases left unmatched: 9. The CDR3 here is CASSLDLAVSGEQFF. Here the CDR3 DNA reads TGTGCCAGCAGCTTAGACCTAGCGGTATCGGGGGAGCAGTTCTTC.

This chain uses TRBV7-9 with TRBJ2-6, with D maybe TRBD1 (5 bases). V was pared by 6 bases and J by 0 bases, with 15 bases between. The CDR3 length is 17 residues. Germline values: CDR1 SEHNR, CDR2 FQNEAQ (reference sequence). The CDR3 nucleotides read TGTGCCAGCAGTCGACAGTCCTCCCGCTCTGGGGCCAACGTCCTGACTTTC. Translation gives CASSRQSSRSGANVLTF.

V and J are TRBV16 and TRBJ1-2; D is unclear. The CDR3 loop spans 15 amino acids. CDR1 and CDR2 from the germline V gene are KGHSY and FQNENV. The V end was cut by 5 bases, the J end by 3 bases, with 16 bases between. The chain's CDR3 is CASSAKVEGHYGYTF. The CDR3 coding sequence is TGTGCCAGCAGCGCCAAAGTTGAGGGTCACTATGGCTACACCTTC. The variable domain in full, with the rest retrieved from reference TRBV16 and TRBJ1-2, is GEEVAQTPKHLVRGEGQKAKLYCAPIKGHSYVFWYQQVLKNEFKFLISFQNENVFDETGMPKERFSAKCLPNSPCSLEIQATKLEDSAVYFCASSAKVEGHYGYTFGSGTRLTVV.

V gene TRBV14 combines with J gene TRBJ2-2; 7 bases are shared with TRBD2. J lost 1 base, V lost 5 bases, and 7 bases had no gene match. The CDR3 consists of 16 residues. CDR1 is SGHDN, CDR2 FVKESK, per germline. The CDR3 sequence is CASSVSGRGNTGELFF. In nucleotides, the CDR3 is TGTGCCAGCAGCGTTTCAGGGAGGGGGAACACCGGGGAGCTGTTTTTT.

The chain uses TRBV18 and TRBJ2-1, with 7 bases lining up with TRBD2. This CDR3 is built from 15 residues. Germline V gives CDR1 KGHSH, CDR2 LQKENI. Trimming cost V 2 bases and J 6 bases; bases outside gene matches: 7. In DNA, the CDR3 is TGTGCCAGCTCACCAGCGGGGGTAGCACCCAATGAGCAGTTCTTC. Amino acids: CASSPAGVAPNEQFF.

The V and J genes are TRBV2 and TRBJ2-3; tentatively, D is TRBD2 (6 bases). CDR3 size: 15 residues. Germline loops: CDR1 SNHLY, CDR2 FYNNEI. Between the trimmed V and J ends, which lost 8 bases and 1 base, there was a span of 16 bases. Written as DNA, the CDR3 is TGTGCCAGCGGGACGGGCGCTAGCGGCACAGATACGCAGTATTTT. Amino acid sequence: CASGTGASGTDTQYF.

The chain joins TRBV7-2 to TRBJ1-2, with a possible D match to TRBD1 (5 bases). The germline V gene has CDR1 SGHTA and CDR2 FQGNSA. Trimming removed 5 bases at V and 6 bases at J, with 22 bases between. The CDR3 loop spans 16 amino acids. The CDR3 here is CASSLFGPPPGHGYTF. The CDR3 DNA sequence: TGTGCCAGCAGCCTATTCGGACCTCCCCCGGGACATGGCTACACCTTC.

The chain recombines TRBV20-1 with TRBJ1-3; the D gene is possibly TRBD1 (5 bases). The CDR3 runs to 15 residues. V was cut by 3 bases and J by 0 bases, with 12 bases left in between. Germline V gives CDR1 DFQATT, CDR2 SNEGSKA (reference sequence). The CDR3 loop reads CSASTGASSGNTIYF. In nucleotides, the CDR3 is TGCAGTGCTAGCACCGGGGCCAGCTCTGGAAACACCATATATTTT.

The chain couples TRBV7-2 to TRBJ1-5, with D perhaps matching TRBD1 (6 bases). V shed 1 base and J shed 2 bases, with 12 bases lying between them. This CDR3 has 16 amino acids. CDR1 is SGHTA, CDR2 FQGNSA, per germline. The chain's CDR3 is CASSLEGGTGNQPQHF. CDR3 nucleotide sequence: TGTGCCAGCAGCTTAGAGGGGGGGACGGGCAATCAGCCCCAGCATTTT.

The genes are TRBV7-2 and TRBJ2-3; no reliable D call. Trimming left V 6 bases short and J 8 bases short, with 21 bases between. This CDR3 comprises 15 residues. Germline V gene data show CDR1 as SGHTA and CDR2 as FQGNSA. The CDR3 loop reads CASSTPQLPVGTQYF. The CDR3, as DNA: TGTGCCAGCAGTACCCCCCAGCTTCCGGTTGGTACGCAGTATTTT.

The V call is TRBV23-1, the J call TRBJ2-3; TRBD2 matches at 10 bases. TRBV23-1 is an ORF; its function is uncertain. The CDR3 contains 17 residues. Trimming removed 2 bases from V and 6 bases from J; junction bases left unmatched: 11. The CDR3 sequence: CASSQPPSRLAGDTQYF. In nucleotides, the CDR3 is TGCGCCAGCAGTCAACCCCCCTCCCGACTAGCGGGTGATACGCAGTATTTT.

The chain links TRBV29-1 to TRBJ2-7; the D is unclear. The CDR3 length is 12 residues. Germline V gene lookup returns CDR1 SQVTM and CDR2 ANQGSEA. Deletions cut 6 bases from V and 3 bases from J, with 12 bases between. The CDR3 DNA is TGCAGCGTCGTCCAACCAGACTACGAGCAGTACTTC. Amino acids: CSVVQPDYEQYF.

The gene calls are TRBV25-1 and TRBJ2-5; D not resolved. Germline CDR1 reads MGHDK; CDR2 reads SYGVNS. Trimming removed 7 bases from V and 2 bases from J, with 17 bases in between. This CDR3 comprises 15 residues. Here the CDR3 DNA reads TGTGCCAGCATCGGTGGGCCCTCTGGACAAGAGACCCAGTACTTC. Protein product: CASIGGPSGQETQYF.

This rearrangement joins TRBV20-1 to TRBJ2-3; a weak D match, TRBD1 (6 bases). The CDR3 covers 14 residues. V was clipped by 0 bases and J by 3 bases, with 10 bases between them. The germline V gene has CDR1 DFQATT and CDR2 SNEGSKA (reference sequence). This CDR3 is CSARDRGMTDTQYF. The CDR3 DNA reads as TGCAGTGCTAGAGACAGGGGTATGACAGATACGCAGTATTTT.

V is TRBV6-6 and J is TRBJ2-5; 7 nucleotides align to TRBD2. The ends lost 8 bases at V and 1 base at J; junction bases unmatched: 10. The CDR3 sequence is 15 residues long. Germline V gene data show CDR1 as MNHNY and CDR2 as SVGAGI (reference sequence). This CDR3 reads CASLGYGRPQETQYF. CDR3 DNA sequence: TGTGCCAGCCTGGGTTACGGGAGGCCCCAAGAGACCCAGTACTTC.

The chain recombines TRBV30 with TRBJ1-2; D gene ambiguous. CDR3 length: 11 amino acids. Germline CDR1 is GTSNPN and CDR2 is SVGIG (reference sequence). V lost 2 bases and J 7 bases, leaving 8 bases between the germline ends. The chain's CDR3 is CAWSLRVGYTF. The CDR3 nucleotides are TGTGCCTGGAGTCTACGGGTTGGCTACACCTTC.

V and J are TRBV29-1 and TRBJ1-5; D ambiguous. Germline V gene data show CDR1 as SQVTM and CDR2 as ANQGSEA. This CDR3 is built from 18 residues. Trimming took 4 bases from V and 0 from J, leaving 22 bases between them. CDR3 sequence: CSVGFGPIRTNSNQPQHF. CDR3 in DNA: TGCAGCGTTGGTTTTGGGCCGATCCGCACAAATAGCAATCAGCCCCAGCATTTT.

The rearrangement links TRBV29-1 to TRBJ2-7, with D perhaps given as TRBD1 or TRBD2 (5 bases each). CDR3 length equals 12 residues. V was clipped by 7 bases and J by 6 bases, with 16 bases between them. The V gene's germline CDR1 is SQVTM and CDR2 ANQGSEA. CDR3 bases: TGCAGCGCGGGACCGACCCGTACCGAGCAGTACTTC. It specifies CSAGPTRTEQYF.

J is TRBJ2-7 and V is TRBV3-1; 11 nucleotides line up with TRBD2. The CDR3 runs 15 residues. With V trimmed by 0 bases and J by 3 bases, 1 base remained unmatched. Germline CDR1 reads LGHDT; CDR2 reads YNNKEL (reference sequence). The DNA for the CDR3 is TGTGCCAGCAGCCAAGACCTAGCGGGGGGCTACGAGCAGTACTTC. Translated: CASSQDLAGGYEQYF.

This chain joins TRBV20-1 and TRBJ1-2; D is ambiguous. Germline values: CDR1 DFQATT, CDR2 SNEGSKA (reference sequence). Deletions cut 3 bases from V and 7 bases from J, with 9 bases between. CDR3 length: 11 residues. CDR3 loop: CSASNAGGYTF. CDR3 nucleotide sequence: TGCAGTGCTAGTAATGCCGGTGGCTACACCTTC.

The chain combines TRBV18 with TRBJ2-7; no clear D. V lost 3 bases and J 5 bases, leaving 11 bases between the germline ends. The germline V gene has CDR1 KGHSH and CDR2 LQKENI. The CDR3 consists of 13 residues. The CDR3 sequence: CASSPAAPDEQYF. The CDR3 DNA reads TGTGCCAGCTCACCGGCTGCCCCGGACGAGCAGTACTTC.

There are a few counts of this clonotype. This rearrangement joins TRBV3-1 to TRBJ2-1, with 8 positions matching TRBD1. Losses at the gene ends were 1 base for V and 2 bases for J; bases not matched to a gene: 4. From germline, CDR1 is LGHDT and CDR2 YNNKEL (reference sequence). The CDR3 spans 16 residues. CDR3: CASSQASGGPYNEQFF. The CDR3, as DNA: TGTGCCAGCAGCCAAGCATCAGGGGGCCCCTACAATGAGCAGTTCTTC.

V gene TRBV7-9 combines with J gene TRBJ1-2, with 7 bases identical to TRBD1. The J segment lost 4 bases and the V segment lost 3 bases, leaving 5 bases of the junction unmatched. CDR1 is SEHNR and CDR2 is FQNEAQ in the germline V gene (reference sequence). CDR3 length: 14 residues. CDR3 bases: TGTGCCAGCAGCTTGGTGACAGGGAGCTATGGCTACACCTTC. Protein: CASSLVTGSYGYTF.

This chain joins TRBV3-1 and TRBJ2-3; 13 bases agree with TRBD2. The CDR3 runs to 17 residues. V was pared by 1 base and J by 5 bases, with 6 bases of the junction left unmatched. Per germline, CDR1 LGHDT and CDR2 YNNKEL (reference sequence). CDR3 coding DNA: TGTGCCAGCAGCCAAGGGGCGACTAGCGGGGGGTTAGATACGCAGTATTTT. It translates to CASSQGATSGGLDTQYF.

The rearrangement joins TRBV5-1 to TRBJ2-1, with D hard to call. Germline-derived CDR1 and CDR2 are SGHRS and YFSETQ. The length of the CDR3 is 17 residues. Deletions cut 0 bases from V and 6 bases from J, with 19 bases between. CDR3 in amino acids: CASSLVRLANPSNEQFF. The CDR3 DNA sequence: TGCGCCAGCAGCTTGGTTAGGCTGGCCAATCCAAGCAATGAGCAGTTCTTC. Full variable domain (missing parts from reference TRBV5-1 and TRBJ2-1): KAGVTQTPRYLIKTRGQQVTLSCSPISGHRSVSWYQQTPGQGLQFLFEYFSETQRNKGNFPGRFSGRQFSNSRSEMNVSTLELGDSALYLCASSLVRLANPSNEQFFGPGTRLTVL.

The table lists this clonotype with a count of one. The chain employs TRBV5-4 and TRBJ1-1, with a possible D match to TRBD1 (6 bases). Germline values: CDR1 SGHNT, CDR2 YYREEE (reference sequence). The CDR3 has 15 residues. Trimming left V 4 bases short and J 5 bases short, with 18 bases between. In DNA form, the CDR3 reads TGTGCCAGCAGCGCTAGAGCGGGGGCTGGGACTGAAGCTTTCTTT. Amino acids: CASSARAGAGTEAFF. The full variable domain, with the rest looked up from reference TRBV5-4 and TRBJ1-1, is ETGVTQSPTHLIKTRGQQVTLRCSSQSGHNTVSWYQQALGQGPQFIFQYYREEENGRGNFPPRFSGLQFPNYSSELNVNALELDDSALYLCASSARAGAGTEAFFGQGTRLTVV.

The chain is built from TRBV9 and TRBJ1-1; 8 positions match TRBD1. Germline lookup yields CDR1 SGDLS and CDR2 YYNGEE. V lost 3 bases, J lost 9 bases, and 4 bases stayed unmatched. This CDR3 region has 12 residues. In DNA, the CDR3 is TGTGCCAGCAGCGAGGGGACAGGTAAAGCTTTCTTT. Its translation is CASSEGTGKAFF.

The gene calls are TRBV4-2 and TRBJ2-2; 7 bases line up with TRBD1. CDR3 length equals 16 residues. The V segment lost 1 base and the J segment 3 bases; nucleotides outside the gene matches: 5. Germline CDR1 is LGHNA and CDR2 is YNFKEQ. CDR3 sequence: CASSQVRTGDTGELFF. DNA of the CDR3: TGTGCCAGCAGCCAAGTGAGGACAGGAGACACCGGGGAGCTGTTTTTT.